The clone carrying this TCR beta chain was observed a few times. The antigen is not known. Library preparation (for TCRbeta) was performed with unique molecular identifiers. TCRdb re-derived calls from the PCR reads in MiXCR, one entry per CDR3 protein. The profile shows about 240,000 distinct CDR3 sequences, roughly 26% of them singletons. This sample was included in a study of T-cell reconstitution after alpha-beta-depleted transplantation in children. Whole-study findings and limits: T-cell counts and diversity were attributed mostly to newly produced T cells one year after transplant. Certain patients had high TCRbeta diversity at day 60, and it came from recipient T cells and thymic progenitors that survived. Several hundred expanded graft clones reportedly supplied alpha-beta T cells about two months after transplant.

The sequenced sample was PBMCs, obtained before TCRalphabeta/CD19-depleted stem cell transplant. The TCR comes from a girl aged 2-10 years with Fanconi anemia, due to receive a stem cell transplant.

CDR3 sequence (DNA): TGTGCCAGCAGCTTAGGTGGGACTATCCACAATGAGCAGTTCTTC. Encoded protein: CASSLGGTIHNEQFF. This chain links TRBV7-2 with TRBJ2-1; 7 bases fit TRBD2. This CDR3 is built from 15 residues. From germline, CDR1 is SGHTA and CDR2 FQGNSA. V lost 1 base and J lost 5; bases outside the gene matches: 5.